The rows below give T cell receptor beta chains drawn from one sample of a study of cytomegalovirus exposure and HLA in healthy donors. Clones were read by immunoSEQ multiplex PCR, and TCRdb kept only the in-frame ones, dropping some. Counted here are more than 110,000 clones, about 77% occurring once; the ten biggest clones make up 3.9%. Sequences were obtained from PBMCs. All receptors come from a male donor in good health and CMV-seronegative. Both conserved end residues are part of each CDR3. D genes are given only for firm matches. Size values are once, few and many counts, or a class for expanded clones, and some rows have none.

v_gene	d_gene	j_gene	abundance	CDR3nt	CDR3aa
TRBV7-9	TRBD2	TRBJ2-7	NA	TGTGCCAGCAGCTTAGCTAGCGGGGGGTACGAGCAGTACTTC	CASSLASGGYEQYF
TRBV11-2	TRBD1	TRBJ2-7	NA	TGTGCCAGCAGCTTGGGGACAGGGGTTTACGAGCAGTACTTC	CASSLGTGVYEQYF
TRBV6-6	NA	TRBJ2-1	NA	TGTGCCAGCAGTTACTCAGCGAATGAGCAGTTCTTC	CASSYSANEQFF
TRBV27	TRBD1	TRBJ2-7	NA	TGTGCCAGCAGCCGAGGACAGGTTCCTTACTACGAGCAGTACTTC	CASSRGQVPYYEQYF
TRBV4-1	TRBD2	TRBJ2-5	once	TGCGCCAGCAGCCAACAGACTCTAGCGGGAGGGCCTCAAGAGACCCAGTACTTC	CASSQQTLAGGPQETQYF
TRBV7-2	NA	TRBJ2-7	NA	TGTGCCAGCAGCTTAGCGGCAGGGGTAACCTACGAGCAGTACTTC	CASSLAAGVTYEQYF
TRBV6-4	TRBD2	TRBJ2-1	NA	TGTGCCAGCAGCGAGCGGGGGGGTAGAAATGAGCAGTTCTTC	CASSERGGRNEQFF
TRBV9	TRBD2	TRBJ2-5	NA	TGTGCCAGCAGCGCTGGACTAGCGGGAACTCAAGAGACCCAGTACTTC	CASSAGLAGTQETQYF
TRBV12-5	NA	TRBJ2-5	NA	TGTGCTAGGCTCGGAGGGGGCGGAGAGACCCAGTACTTC	CARLGGGGETQYF
TRBV6-6	NA	TRBJ2-7	NA	TGTGCCAGCAGTTTGGACTCTCACGAGCAGTACTTC	CASSLDSHEQYF
TRBV19	NA	TRBJ1-2	NA	TGTGCCAGTAGGAATCAGGGAGGCGGCTACACCTTC	CASRNQGGGYTF
TRBV7-3	TRBD2	TRBJ2-1	few	TGTGCCAGCAGCTTAACGAGAGATAGCGGGGGGGCTAATGAGCAGTTCTTC	CASSLTRDSGGANEQFF
TRBV2	TRBD1	TRBJ2-7	NA	TGTGCCAGCAGTGGGGCAGGGGGCCCACACGAGCAGTACTTC	CASSGAGGPHEQYF
TRBV7-2	TRBD1	TRBJ2-7	NA	TGTGCCAGCAGCTTCGACCGGGACAGAACCTACGAGCAGTACTTC	CASSFDRDRTYEQYF
TRBV27	NA	TRBJ1-1	NA	TGTGCCAGCAGTTTTCGCTATACAGGACCGAACACTGAAGCTTTCTTT	CASSFRYTGPNTEAFF
TRBV29-1	NA	TRBJ2-7	NA	TGCAGCGTTGAACGTCCGGTGTCCCCCTACGAGCAGTACTTC	CSVERPVSPYEQYF
TRBV4-2	TRBD2	TRBJ2-1	NA	TGTGCCAGCAGCCAAGATTGGAAGCGGGAGGGCCTGAGTGAGCAGTTCTTC	CASSQDWKREGLSEQFF
TRBV4-1	TRBD1	TRBJ1-2	NA	TGCGCCAGCAGCCAAGAAGGCGGACAGGCGACCTATGGCTACACCTTC	CASSQEGGQATYGYTF
TRBV19	NA	TRBJ2-1	few	TGTGCCAGTAGTATCTCTCCGAGCTCCTACAATGAGCAGTTCTTC	CASSISPSSYNEQFF
TRBV2	NA	TRBJ1-1	NA	TGTGCCAGCAGTGAAGGGCACCGGAACACTGAAGCTTTCTTT	CASSEGHRNTEAFF
TRBV19	NA	TRBJ1-5	NA	TGTGCCAGTAGTAAGATAGGGGGTAGATATAGCAATCAGCCCCAGCATTTT	CASSKIGGRYSNQPQHF
TRBV10-3	TRBD1	TRBJ2-1	NA	TGTGCCATCGGGTCCGGGACAGGGGGTTCAAATGAGCAGTTCTTC	CAIGSGTGGSNEQFF
TRBV12-5	NA	TRBJ1-5	once	TGTGCTAGTGGTTTGGTAGGGGGTCAGCCCCAGCATTTT	CASGLVGGQPQHF
TRBV5-1	NA	TRBJ1-4	NA	TGCGCCAGCAGCACCGAGGGTGCAACTAATGAAAAACTGTTTTTT	CASSTEGATNEKLFF
TRBV6-5	NA	TRBJ1-1	once	TGTGCCAGCAGCCAGGACAGAGACACTGAAGCTTTCTTT	CASSQDRDTEAFF
TRBV10-3	NA	TRBJ1-1	NA	TGTGCCATCGGCCCTCCGGGGTCCGAGGCTTTCTTT	CAIGPPGSEAFF
TRBV4-2	NA	TRBJ2-7	NA	TGTGCCAGCAGCCAAGATCCGGTGGGGCCTCCCTACGAGCAGTACTTC	CASSQDPVGPPYEQYF
TRBV11-2	TRBD1	TRBJ2-5	NA	TGTGCCAGCAGCTTACAGACCGGGACAGGGCATTACGGGACCCAGTACTTC	CASSLQTGTGHYGTQYF
TRBV15	NA	TRBJ2-1	NA	TGTGCCACCAGCAGAGAAACGGCGGGGGCTCCTAATGAGCAGTTCTTC	CATSRETAGAPNEQFF
TRBV10-1	TRBD2	TRBJ2-3	NA	TGCGCCAGCAGTGAACTGTGGCTAGCGGGGGGGCCGGGGGATACGCAGTATTTT	CASSELWLAGGPGDTQYF
TRBV5-5	TRBD2	TRBJ2-1	NA	TGTGCCAGCAGACCGCGGGCTAGCGGGCCAGCTGCGCAGTTCTTC	CASRPRASGPAAQFF
TRBV14	NA	TRBJ1-2	NA	TGTGCCAGCAGCCAAGGACGGCGAGACAAATATGGCTACACCTTC	CASSQGRRDKYGYTF
TRBV7-2	NA	TRBJ1-6	NA	TGTGCCAGCAGCCTAGGGGGGGGACGTCGCTATAATTCACCCCTCCACTTT	CASSLGGGRRYNSPLHF
TRBV4-2	NA	TRBJ2-7	NA	TGTGCCAGCAGCCAAGCTAGCGTAGCCTACGAGCAGTACTTC	CASSQASVAYEQYF
TRBV14	TRBD2	TRBJ2-5	few	TGTGCCAGCAGCCCGATCAAACAGCGGGGGCGGGAGCAAGAGACCCAGTACTTC	CASSPIKQRGREQETQYF
TRBV6-4	NA	TRBJ1-6	NA	TGTGCCAGCAGATTACAGGGACCTAATTCACCCCTCCACTTT	CASRLQGPNSPLHF
TRBV25-1	NA	TRBJ1-2	NA	TGTGCCAGCAGTGGACACAGGGTTTTAGGCTACACCTTC	CASSGHRVLGYTF
TRBV4-3	NA	TRBJ2-1	NA	TGCGCCAGCAGCCAAGACCCGGGGGCCTACAATGAGCAGTTCTTC	CASSQDPGAYNEQFF
TRBV7-8	TRBD2	TRBJ2-6	once	TGTGCCAGCAGCGGGCCGGGACTAGATTTCTCTGGGGCCAACGTCCTGACTTTC	CASSGPGLDFSGANVLTF
TRBV7-9	NA	TRBJ2-4	NA	TGTGCCAGCAGCTTAGCGCCGGAGGGTCTAGCCAAAAACATTCAGTACTTC	CASSLAPEGLAKNIQYF
TRBV28	NA	TRBJ1-1	NA	TGTGCCAGTACTAGAACTATGAACACTGAAGCTTTCTTT	CASTRTMNTEAFF